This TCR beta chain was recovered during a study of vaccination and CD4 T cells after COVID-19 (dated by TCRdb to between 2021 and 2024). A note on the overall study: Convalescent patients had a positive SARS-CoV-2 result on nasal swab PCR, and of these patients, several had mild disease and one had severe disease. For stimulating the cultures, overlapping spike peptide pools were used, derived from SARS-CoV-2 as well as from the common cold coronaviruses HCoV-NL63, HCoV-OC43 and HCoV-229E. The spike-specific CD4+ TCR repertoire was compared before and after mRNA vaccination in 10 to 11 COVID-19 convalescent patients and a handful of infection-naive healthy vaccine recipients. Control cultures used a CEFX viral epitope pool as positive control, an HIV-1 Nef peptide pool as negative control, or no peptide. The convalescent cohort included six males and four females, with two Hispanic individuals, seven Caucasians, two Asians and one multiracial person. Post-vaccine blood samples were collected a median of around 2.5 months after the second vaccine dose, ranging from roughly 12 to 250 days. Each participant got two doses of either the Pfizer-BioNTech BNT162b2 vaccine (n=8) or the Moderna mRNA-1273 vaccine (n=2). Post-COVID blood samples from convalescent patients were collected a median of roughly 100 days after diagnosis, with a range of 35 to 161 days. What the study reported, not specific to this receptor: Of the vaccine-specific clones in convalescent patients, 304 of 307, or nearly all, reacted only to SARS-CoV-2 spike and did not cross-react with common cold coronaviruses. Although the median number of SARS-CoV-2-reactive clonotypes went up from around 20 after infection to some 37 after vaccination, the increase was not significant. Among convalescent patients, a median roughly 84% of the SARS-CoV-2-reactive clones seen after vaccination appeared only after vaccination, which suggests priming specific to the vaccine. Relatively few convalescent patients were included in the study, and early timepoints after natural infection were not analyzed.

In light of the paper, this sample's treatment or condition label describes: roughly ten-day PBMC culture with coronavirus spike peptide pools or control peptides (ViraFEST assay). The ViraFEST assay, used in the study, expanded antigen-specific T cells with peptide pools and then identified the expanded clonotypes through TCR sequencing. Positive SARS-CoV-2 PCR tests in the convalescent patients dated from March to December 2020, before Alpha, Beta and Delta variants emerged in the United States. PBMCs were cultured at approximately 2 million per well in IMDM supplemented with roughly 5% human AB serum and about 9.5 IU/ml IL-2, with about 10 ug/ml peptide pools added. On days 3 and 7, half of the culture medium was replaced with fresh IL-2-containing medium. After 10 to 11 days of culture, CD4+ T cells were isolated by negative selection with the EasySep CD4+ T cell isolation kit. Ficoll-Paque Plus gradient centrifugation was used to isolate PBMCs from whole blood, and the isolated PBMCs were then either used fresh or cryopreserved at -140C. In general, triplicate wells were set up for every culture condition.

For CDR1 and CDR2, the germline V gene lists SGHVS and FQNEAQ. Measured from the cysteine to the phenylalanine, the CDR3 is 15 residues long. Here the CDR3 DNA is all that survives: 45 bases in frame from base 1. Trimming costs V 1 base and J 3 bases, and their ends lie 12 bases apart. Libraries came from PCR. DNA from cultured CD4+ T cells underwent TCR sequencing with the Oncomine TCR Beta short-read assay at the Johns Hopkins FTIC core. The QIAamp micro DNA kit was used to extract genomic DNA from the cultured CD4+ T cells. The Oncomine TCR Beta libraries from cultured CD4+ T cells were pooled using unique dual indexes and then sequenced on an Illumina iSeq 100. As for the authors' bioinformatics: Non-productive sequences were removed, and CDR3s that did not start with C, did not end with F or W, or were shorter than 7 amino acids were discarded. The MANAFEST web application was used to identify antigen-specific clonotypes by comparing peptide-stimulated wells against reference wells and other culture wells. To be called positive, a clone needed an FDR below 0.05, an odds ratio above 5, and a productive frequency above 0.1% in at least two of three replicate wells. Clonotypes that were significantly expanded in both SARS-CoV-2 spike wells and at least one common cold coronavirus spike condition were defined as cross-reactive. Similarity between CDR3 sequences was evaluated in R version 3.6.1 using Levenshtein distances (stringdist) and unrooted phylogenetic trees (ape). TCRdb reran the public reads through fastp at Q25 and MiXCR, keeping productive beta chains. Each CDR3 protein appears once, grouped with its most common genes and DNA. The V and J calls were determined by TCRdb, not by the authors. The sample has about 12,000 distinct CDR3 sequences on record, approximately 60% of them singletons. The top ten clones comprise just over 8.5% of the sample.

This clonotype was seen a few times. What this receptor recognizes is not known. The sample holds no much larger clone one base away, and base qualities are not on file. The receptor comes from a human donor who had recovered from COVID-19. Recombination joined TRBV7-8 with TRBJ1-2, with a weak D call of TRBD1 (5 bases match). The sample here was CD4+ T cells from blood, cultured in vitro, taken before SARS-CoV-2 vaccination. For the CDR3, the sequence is CASSLGSGTHYGYTF. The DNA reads TGTGCCAGCAGCTTAGGCTCCGGGACGCACTATGGCTACACCTTC.